These T cell receptor beta chains were read from a single sample in a study of T cell repertoires in cytomegalovirus infection. These receptors lack a known antigen. Using its own MiXCR run on the reads, TCRdb lists one record per CDR3 protein. The sample holds 650,000 to 850,000 distinct CDR3 sequences, roughly 28% seen once. The sample consisted of cultured CD8+ T cells from PBMCs, taken from culture after CMV antigen stimulation. The receptors come from a human donor in good health (CMV status not recorded). Some clones in this sample may be carry-over from other donors' samples. The CDR3 runs from the conserved cysteine through the conserved F or W. Each record gives: V gene, J gene, clone size, CDR3 length, D gene, CDR3 protein, CDR3 DNA. D genes are given only for firm matches. Where a row states a size, it is once, few, many or the class of an expanded clone; other rows omit it.

V gene: TRBV27
J gene: TRBJ2-7
clone size: few
CDR3 length: 13
D gene: NA
CDR3 protein: CASSLTPVFEQYF
CDR3 DNA: TGTGCCAGCAGTCTCACCCCAGTCTTCGAGCAGTACTTC

V gene: TRBV27
J gene: TRBJ2-1
clone size: NA
CDR3 length: 13
D gene: NA
CDR3 protein: CASSQRLYNEQFF
CDR3 DNA: TGTGCCAGCAGTCAACGACTCTACAATGAGCAGTTCTTC

V gene: TRBV5-1
J gene: TRBJ1-6
clone size: NA
CDR3 length: 12
D gene: NA
CDR3 protein: CASSSLEGSLHF
CDR3 DNA: TGCGCCAGCAGCTCCCTGGAGGGGTCCCTCCACTTT

V gene: TRBV4-1
J gene: TRBJ2-3
clone size: few
CDR3 length: 15
D gene: NA
CDR3 protein: CASSQAPGGTDTQYF
CDR3 DNA: TGCGCCAGCAGTCAAGCGCCGGGGGGCACAGATACGCAGTATTTT

V gene: TRBV13
J gene: TRBJ2-7
clone size: many
CDR3 length: 15
D gene: NA
CDR3 protein: CASSTRTGPSYEQYF
CDR3 DNA: TGTGCCAGCAGCACGCGGACTGGACCTTCCTACGAGCAGTACTTC

V gene: TRBV27
J gene: TRBJ2-3
clone size: NA
CDR3 length: 14
D gene: NA
CDR3 protein: CASSPRQSTDTQYF
CDR3 DNA: TGTGCCAGCAGTCCCCGGCAGAGCACAGATACGCAGTATTTT

V gene: TRBV5-1
J gene: TRBJ2-1
clone size: NA
CDR3 length: 15
D gene: TRBD1
CDR3 protein: CASSPWTGDYNEQFF
CDR3 DNA: TGCGCCAGCAGCCCCTGGACAGGAGATTACAATGAGCAGTTCTTC

V gene: TRBV7-2
J gene: TRBJ1-2
clone size: many
CDR3 length: 13
D gene: TRBD1
CDR3 protein: CASSFRGPGGYTF
CDR3 DNA: TGTGCCAGCAGCTTCAGGGGGCCGGGAGGCTACACCTTC

V gene: TRBV7-2
J gene: TRBJ2-3
clone size: NA
CDR3 length: 16
D gene: TRBD2
CDR3 protein: CASSLERGGLPDTQYF
CDR3 DNA: TGTGCCAGCAGCTTAGAGCGGGGGGGCCTCCCAGATACGCAGTATTTT

V gene: TRBV4-3
J gene: TRBJ2-2
clone size: few
CDR3 length: 16
D gene: NA
CDR3 protein: CASSQDWSGNTGELFF
CDR3 DNA: TGCGCCAGCAGCCAAGATTGGTCAGGGAACACCGGGGAGCTGTTTTTT

V gene: TRBV7-6
J gene: TRBJ2-6
clone size: many
CDR3 length: 18
D gene: TRBD1
CDR3 protein: CASSLGPGQGSGANVLTF
CDR3 DNA: TGTGCCAGCAGCTTAGGTCCGGGACAGGGATCTGGGGCCAACGTCCTGACTTTC

V gene: TRBV6-5
J gene: TRBJ2-2
clone size: NA
CDR3 length: 19
D gene: TRBD1
CDR3 protein: CASSYPRDRDSANTGELFF
CDR3 DNA: TGTGCCAGCAGTTACCCCCGGGACAGGGATTCAGCGAACACCGGGGAGCTGTTTTTT

V gene: TRBV12-3/TRBV12-4
J gene: TRBJ2-1
clone size: NA
CDR3 length: 14
D gene: NA
CDR3 protein: CASSPPPGGNEQFF
CDR3 DNA: TGTGCCAGCAGTCCACCCCCCGGAGGCAATGAGCAGTTCTTC

V gene: TRBV10-3
J gene: TRBJ2-2
clone size: few
CDR3 length: 14
D gene: NA
CDR3 protein: CAISESKGTGELFF
CDR3 DNA: TGTGCCATCAGTGAGTCGAAGGGGACCGGGGAGCTGTTTTTT

V gene: TRBV2
J gene: TRBJ1-1
clone size: NA
CDR3 length: 16
D gene: TRBD1
CDR3 protein: CASRVGWDRLNTEAFF
CDR3 DNA: TGTGCCAGCAGGGTTGGTTGGGACAGATTAAACACTGAAGCTTTCTTT

V gene: TRBV10-2
J gene: TRBJ2-1
clone size: few
CDR3 length: 16
D gene: NA
CDR3 protein: CASSESGQMNYNEQFF
CDR3 DNA: TGCGCCAGCAGTGAGTCGGGGCAGATGAATTACAATGAGCAGTTCTTC

V gene: TRBV28
J gene: TRBJ1-6
clone size: few
CDR3 length: 15
D gene: NA
CDR3 protein: CASSLSLGNNSPLHF
CDR3 DNA: TGTGCCAGCAGTTTAAGTCTGGGGAATAATTCACCCCTCCACTTT

V gene: TRBV14
J gene: TRBJ1-1
clone size: NA
CDR3 length: 16
D gene: NA
CDR3 protein: CASSPFEGTLNTEAFF
CDR3 DNA: TGTGCCAGCAGCCCGTTTGAGGGTACGTTGAACACTGAAGCTTTCTTT

V gene: TRBV19
J gene: TRBJ1-5
clone size: once
CDR3 length: 14
D gene: NA
CDR3 protein: CATHGGSQGQPQHF
CDR3 DNA: TGTGCCACCCATGGGGGGAGCCAGGGACAGCCCCAGCATTTT

V gene: TRBV6-1
J gene: TRBJ2-6
clone size: few
CDR3 length: 18
D gene: NA
CDR3 protein: CASSPRFGAFSGANVLTF
CDR3 DNA: TGTGCCAGCTCTCCTAGGTTTGGGGCCTTCTCTGGGGCCAACGTCCTGACTTTC

V gene: TRBV5-1
J gene: TRBJ1-1
clone size: few
CDR3 length: 15
D gene: TRBD1
CDR3 protein: CASSAPRGGNTEAFF
CDR3 DNA: TGCGCCAGCAGCGCCCCCAGGGGGGGTAACACTGAAGCTTTCTTT

V gene: TRBV6-5
J gene: TRBJ2-1
clone size: few
CDR3 length: 14
D gene: NA
CDR3 protein: CASSYSRADNEQFF
CDR3 DNA: TGTGCCAGCAGTTACTCGAGGGCGGATAATGAGCAGTTCTTC

V gene: TRBV19
J gene: TRBJ2-7
clone size: few
CDR3 length: 15
D gene: NA
CDR3 protein: CASSIGGFSSYEQYF
CDR3 DNA: TGTGCCAGTAGTATAGGGGGCTTCAGCTCCTACGAGCAGTACTTC

V gene: TRBV6-1
J gene: TRBJ1-1
clone size: few
CDR3 length: 20
D gene: TRBD1
CDR3 protein: CASSSGTGLARAIGEGEAFF
CDR3 DNA: TGTGCCAGCAGCTCCGGGACAGGGCTCGCTAGAGCAATTGGGGAGGGTGAAGCTTTCTTT

V gene: TRBV2
J gene: TRBJ1-5
clone size: NA
CDR3 length: 14
D gene: NA
CDR3 protein: CASSGQGFSQPQHF
CDR3 DNA: TGTGCCAGCAGTGGGCAGGGCTTCAGTCAGCCCCAGCATTTT

V gene: TRBV6-8
J gene: TRBJ2-3
clone size: NA
CDR3 length: 16
D gene: TRBD2
CDR3 protein: CASSLWGGTSTDTQYF
CDR3 DNA: TGTGCCAGCAGCCTCTGGGGGGGAACTAGCACAGATACGCAGTATTTT

V gene: TRBV6-5
J gene: TRBJ1-2
clone size: few
CDR3 length: 12
D gene: NA
CDR3 protein: CASSSGGEGYTF
CDR3 DNA: TGTGCCAGCAGTTCCGGAGGGGAAGGCTACACCTTC

V gene: TRBV6-8
J gene: TRBJ2-1
clone size: few
CDR3 length: 15
D gene: TRBD2
CDR3 protein: CASSYIAGGRDEQFF
CDR3 DNA: TGTGCCAGCAGTTACATAGCGGGGGGGCGTGATGAGCAGTTCTTC

V gene: TRBV7-6
J gene: TRBJ1-1
clone size: many
CDR3 length: 14
D gene: NA
CDR3 protein: CASSTTGLFAEAFF
CDR3 DNA: TGTGCCAGCAGTACGACAGGTTTATTCGCTGAAGCTTTCTTT

V gene: TRBV12-5
J gene: TRBJ2-5
clone size: few
CDR3 length: 14
D gene: TRBD1
CDR3 protein: CASAIGTVQETQYF
CDR3 DNA: TGTGCTAGTGCCATAGGGACAGTCCAAGAGACCCAGTACTTC

V gene: TRBV9
J gene: TRBJ1-2
clone size: few
CDR3 length: 13
D gene: NA
CDR3 protein: CASSGGPFYGYTF
CDR3 DNA: TGTGCCAGCAGCGGAGGGCCCTTCTATGGCTACACCTTC

V gene: TRBV7-6
J gene: TRBJ1-5
clone size: NA
CDR3 length: 15
D gene: NA
CDR3 protein: CASSLEGFGNQPQHF
CDR3 DNA: TGTGCCAGCAGCTTAGAGGGATTTGGCAATCAGCCCCAGCATTTT

V gene: TRBV9
J gene: TRBJ1-5
clone size: few
CDR3 length: 15
D gene: NA
CDR3 protein: CASSLTDSRNQPQHF
CDR3 DNA: TGTGCCAGCAGCCTAACGGACTCTCGCAATCAGCCCCAGCATTTT

V gene: TRBV7-9
J gene: TRBJ1-2
clone size: NA
CDR3 length: 13
D gene: TRBD1
CDR3 protein: CASRPGQEKGYTF
CDR3 DNA: TGTGCCAGCAGACCCGGACAGGAGAAGGGCTACACCTTC

V gene: TRBV4-1
J gene: TRBJ1-2
clone size: once
CDR3 length: 12
D gene: TRBD1
CDR3 protein: CASSQDRVGYTF
CDR3 DNA: TGTGCCAGCAGCCAGGACAGGGTTGGCTACACCTTC

V gene: TRBV6-1
J gene: TRBJ1-1
clone size: NA
CDR3 length: 10
D gene: NA
CDR3 protein: CASSDRKAFF
CDR3 DNA: TGTGCCAGCAGTGACAGAAAAGCTTTCTTT

V gene: TRBV6-5
J gene: TRBJ1-2
clone size: few
CDR3 length: 16
D gene: TRBD1
CDR3 protein: CASRVPGQGGFHGYTF
CDR3 DNA: TGTGCCAGCAGGGTTCCGGGACAGGGGGGTTTCCATGGCTACACCTTC

V gene: TRBV12-5
J gene: TRBJ2-5
clone size: few
CDR3 length: 13
D gene: NA
CDR3 protein: CASGLVTGETQYF
CDR3 DNA: TGTGCTAGTGGTTTGGTGACTGGAGAGACCCAGTACTTC

V gene: TRBV5-4
J gene: TRBJ2-5
clone size: NA
CDR3 length: 15
D gene: TRBD2
CDR3 protein: CASSLAGSGGETQYF
CDR3 DNA: TGTGCCAGCAGCTTGGCGGGTAGCGGGGGTGAGACCCAGTACTTC

V gene: TRBV7-6
J gene: TRBJ1-4
clone size: NA
CDR3 length: 15
D gene: NA
CDR3 protein: CASSSGGRGNEKLFF
CDR3 DNA: TGTGCCAGCAGCTCGGGGGGGAGAGGGAATGAAAAACTGTTTTTT

V gene: TRBV2
J gene: TRBJ2-1
clone size: NA
CDR3 length: 17
D gene: TRBD1
CDR3 protein: CASSEFMGQGVYNEQFF
CDR3 DNA: TGTGCCAGCAGTGAATTTATGGGACAGGGGGTCTACAATGAGCAGTTCTTC

V gene: TRBV6-2/TRBV6-3
J gene: TRBJ2-1
clone size: few
CDR3 length: 16
D gene: NA
CDR3 protein: CASSYETGEVYNEQFF
CDR3 DNA: TGTGCCAGCAGTTACGAGACCGGGGAGGTTTACAATGAGCAGTTCTTC

V gene: TRBV20-1
J gene: TRBJ1-5
clone size: few
CDR3 length: 15
D gene: NA
CDR3 protein: CSALKGRLIDQPQHF
CDR3 DNA: TGCAGTGCTCTCAAAGGACGGTTGATAGATCAGCCCCAGCATTTT

V gene: TRBV4-1
J gene: TRBJ2-1
clone size: few
CDR3 length: 17
D gene: TRBD2
CDR3 protein: CASSQDPVSGGYNEQFF
CDR3 DNA: TGCGCCAGCAGCCAAGACCCGGTTAGCGGGGGATACAATGAGCAGTTCTTC

V gene: TRBV6-6
J gene: TRBJ2-3
clone size: few
CDR3 length: 14
D gene: NA
CDR3 protein: CASSRTTDTDTQYF
CDR3 DNA: TGTGCCAGCAGTCGAACGACAGACACAGATACGCAGTATTTT

V gene: TRBV29-1
J gene: TRBJ1-2
clone size: once
CDR3 length: 12
D gene: NA
CDR3 protein: CSVDDRAYGYTF
CDR3 DNA: TGCAGCGTTGATGACCGGGCCTATGGCTACACCTTC

V gene: TRBV9
J gene: TRBJ2-1
clone size: few
CDR3 length: 14
D gene: NA
CDR3 protein: CASSVSGSYNEQFF
CDR3 DNA: TGTGCCAGCAGCGTATCGGGGTCCTACAATGAGCAGTTCTTC

V gene: TRBV19
J gene: TRBJ1-5
clone size: NA
CDR3 length: 13
D gene: NA
CDR3 protein: CASRKTSNQPQHF
CDR3 DNA: TGTGCCAGTAGAAAAACTAGCAATCAGCCCCAGCATTTT

V gene: TRBV20-1
J gene: TRBJ2-1
clone size: few
CDR3 length: 16
D gene: TRBD1
CDR3 protein: CSATKPGQGTYNEQFF
CDR3 DNA: TGCAGTGCTACGAAGCCGGGACAGGGGACCTACAATGAGCAGTTCTTC

V gene: TRBV6-6
J gene: TRBJ2-1
clone size: NA
CDR3 length: 17
D gene: NA
CDR3 protein: CASIKGTGANRYNEQFF
CDR3 DNA: TGTGCCAGCATTAAGGGAACCGGGGCAAATAGATACAATGAGCAGTTCTTC

V gene: TRBV7-2
J gene: TRBJ1-1
clone size: few
CDR3 length: 19
D gene: TRBD1
CDR3 protein: CASSEDRGRGFLGNTEAFF
CDR3 DNA: TGTGCCAGCAGCGAAGACAGGGGGCGCGGCTTTTTGGGGAACACTGAAGCTTTCTTT

V gene: TRBV5-6
J gene: TRBJ1-1
clone size: few
CDR3 length: 11
D gene: TRBD1
CDR3 protein: CASSGGTAAFF
CDR3 DNA: TGTGCCAGCAGCGGCGGGACAGCGGCTTTCTTT

V gene: TRBV7-6
J gene: TRBJ2-3
clone size: few
CDR3 length: 17
D gene: TRBD2
CDR3 protein: CASSWRLAGYSTDTQYF
CDR3 DNA: TGTGCCAGCAGCTGGAGACTAGCGGGGTATAGCACAGATACGCAGTATTTT

V gene: TRBV5-1
J gene: TRBJ2-3
clone size: NA
CDR3 length: 17
D gene: TRBD1
CDR3 protein: CASSHSTGTGGVDTQYF
CDR3 DNA: TGCGCCAGCAGCCACTCTACCGGGACAGGGGGTGTAGATACGCAGTATTTT

V gene: TRBV11-1
J gene: TRBJ2-3
clone size: few
CDR3 length: 16
D gene: TRBD1
CDR3 protein: CASSLRVGRGQDTQYF
CDR3 DNA: TGTGCCAGCAGCTTGCGGGTAGGCAGGGGGCAAGATACGCAGTATTTT

V gene: TRBV19
J gene: TRBJ2-1
clone size: few
CDR3 length: 13
D gene: NA
CDR3 protein: CASSNRGYNEQFF
CDR3 DNA: TGTGCCAGTAGTAACCGGGGTTACAATGAGCAGTTCTTC

V gene: TRBV6-5
J gene: TRBJ2-5
clone size: NA
CDR3 length: 13
D gene: TRBD2
CDR3 protein: CASTSGGKETQYF
CDR3 DNA: TGTGCCAGCACTAGCGGGGGAAAAGAGACCCAGTACTTC

V gene: TRBV7-6
J gene: TRBJ2-1
clone size: few
CDR3 length: 16
D gene: NA
CDR3 protein: CASSLALRDGYNEQFF
CDR3 DNA: TGTGCCAGCAGCTTAGCGCTCAGGGATGGGTACAATGAGCAGTTCTTC

V gene: TRBV18
J gene: TRBJ1-4
clone size: few
CDR3 length: 15
D gene: NA
CDR3 protein: CASSPAPRNNEKLFF
CDR3 DNA: TGTGCCAGCTCACCGGCCCCTCGGAATAATGAAAAACTGTTTTTT

V gene: TRBV12-3/TRBV12-4
J gene: TRBJ1-4
clone size: NA
CDR3 length: 16
D gene: NA
CDR3 protein: CASSPQGRTPNEKLFF
CDR3 DNA: TGTGCCAGCAGCCCACAGGGTAGGACCCCTAATGAAAAACTGTTTTTT